Below, 5 T cell receptor beta chains from the same sample are listed, as sequenced in a study of T cell repertoires in cytomegalovirus infection. One entry per CDR3 protein, called by TCRdb with MiXCR from the reads. The sample lists about 300,000 distinct CDR3 sequences, approximately 10% seen once, with around 2.4% in the top ten. Sequences were obtained from PBMCs. The receptors shown here come from a human donor in good health (CMV status not recorded). Some clones in this sample may be carry-over from other donors' samples.

The V and J genes are TRBV29-1 and TRBJ1-1; D gene unclear. Germline V gene sequence: CDR1 SQVTM, CDR2 ANQGSEA. This CDR3 spans 12 amino acids. V lost 8 bases, J lost 1 base, and 11 bases lay in between. The CDR3 DNA sequence: TGCAGCAGCACGATTGGGAACACTGAAGCTTTCTTT. This codes for CSSTIGNTEAFF.

This clonotype appeared many times. The chain recombines TRBV27 with TRBJ2-7; D unresolved. Per the germline V gene, CDR1 is MNHEY and CDR2 is SMNVEV (reference sequence). The CDR3 extends over 13 amino acids. V was shortened by 2 bases and J by 3 bases, with 8 bases between the two germline ends. CDR3 bases: TGTGCCAGCAGTTTAAACAGTTACTACGAGCAGTACTTC. Translation: CASSLNSYYEQYF.

The table lists this clonotype with many counts. V gene TRBV10-2 combines with J gene TRBJ2-1, with D maybe TRBD2 (6 bases). Trimming pared 7 bases from V and 4 bases from J, leaving 14 bases between. The CDR3 covers 14 residues. CDR1 and CDR2 from the germline V gene are WSHSY and SAAADI. For the CDR3, the DNA is TGCGCCAGCAAGATCGGGACTTCTTACAATGAGCAGTTCTTC. It encodes CASKIGTSYNEQFF.

This clonotype appeared many times. This chain joins TRBV12-3 or TRBV12-4 and TRBJ2-2; 8 positions agree with TRBD1. The CDR3 loop spans 18 amino acids. V dropped 0 bases and J dropped 7; count of bases not matched to a gene: 13. The CDR3 DNA reads TGTGCCAGCAGTTTAGCGGTGGTGGACAGGGTCCGGTACGGGGAGCTGTTTTTT. It specifies CASSLAVVDRVRYGELFF.

This clonotype was recorded many times. The J gene is TRBJ1-4, the V gene TRBV12-3 or TRBV12-4, with 9 bases identical to TRBD1. This CDR3 has 14 amino acids. V lost 3 bases, J lost 8 bases, and 4 bases stayed unmatched. The CDR3 region is CASSLGQGWEKLFF. CDR3 DNA sequence: TGTGCCAGCAGTTTGGGACAGGGTTGGGAAAAACTGTTTTTT.